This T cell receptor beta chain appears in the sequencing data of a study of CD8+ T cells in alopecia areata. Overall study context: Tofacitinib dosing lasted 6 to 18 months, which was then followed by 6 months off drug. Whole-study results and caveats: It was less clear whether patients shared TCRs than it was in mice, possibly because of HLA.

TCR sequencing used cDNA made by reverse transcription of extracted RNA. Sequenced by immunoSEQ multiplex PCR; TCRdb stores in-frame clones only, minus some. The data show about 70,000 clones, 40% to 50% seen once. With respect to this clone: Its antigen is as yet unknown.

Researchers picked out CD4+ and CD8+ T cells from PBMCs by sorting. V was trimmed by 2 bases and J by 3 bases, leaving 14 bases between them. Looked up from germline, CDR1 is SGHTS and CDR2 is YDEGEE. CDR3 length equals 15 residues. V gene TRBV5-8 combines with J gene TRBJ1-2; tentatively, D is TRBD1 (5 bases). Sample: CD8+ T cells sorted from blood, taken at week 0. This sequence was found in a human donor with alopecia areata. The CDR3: CASSFIRGTDYGYTF. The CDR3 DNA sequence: TGTGCCAGCAGCTTCATCCGGGGGACTGACTATGGCTACACCTTC.